The rows below give T cell receptor beta chains drawn from one sample of a study of STAT5B mutations in CD4+ large granular lymphocyte leukemia. Data came from immunoSEQ multiplex PCR; TCRdb stores just in-frame clones and leaves some out. The sample lists about 23,000 clones; roughly 80% were seen once. Sequenced input: CD4+ T cells from blood buffy coats. Receptor source: a human donor in good health. The CDR3 runs from the conserved cysteine through the conserved F or W. Fields, in order: D gene, V gene, clone size, J gene, CDR3 protein, CDR3 DNA. The D gene is left open where the match is weak. Expanded clones get a size class; other rows say once, few or many, or leave the size out.

d_call: -; v_call: TRBV9; clone_size: few; j_call: TRBJ2-1; cdr3_aa: CASTWGEVSYNEQFF; cdr3_nt: TGTGCCAGCACCTGGGGCGAAGTGTCCTACAATGAGCAGTTCTTC
d_call: TRBD1; v_call: TRBV6-5; clone_size: -; j_call: TRBJ2-3; cdr3_aa: CASNRQGTDTQYF; cdr3_nt: TGTGCCAGCAATCGACAGGGAACAGATACGCAGTATTTT
d_call: -; v_call: TRBV5-6; clone_size: -; j_call: TRBJ1-2; cdr3_aa: CASSLTGMGGYTF; cdr3_nt: TGTGCCAGCAGCTTGACAGGGATGGGTGGCTACACCTTC
d_call: -; v_call: TRBV19; clone_size: -; j_call: TRBJ2-4; cdr3_aa: CASSKGAGAKNIQYF; cdr3_nt: TGTGCCAGTAGTAAGGGAGCTGGGGCCAAAAACATTCAGTACTTC
d_call: TRBD1; v_call: TRBV19; clone_size: -; j_call: TRBJ1-5; cdr3_aa: CASSRDRRAPQHF; cdr3_nt: TGTGCCAGTAGCCGGGACAGACGGGCGCCCCAGCATTTT
d_call: -; v_call: TRBV7-2; clone_size: -; j_call: TRBJ1-2; cdr3_aa: CASSLGTGEYGYTF; cdr3_nt: TGTGCCAGCAGCTTAGGTACGGGGGAGTATGGCTACACCTTC
d_call: TRBD2; v_call: TRBV19; clone_size: -; j_call: TRBJ2-7; cdr3_aa: CASSPQSRLAGSSYEQYF; cdr3_nt: TGTGCCAGTAGTCCACAGTCGCGGCTAGCGGGAAGCTCCTACGAGCAGTACTTC
d_call: TRBD1; v_call: TRBV19; clone_size: -; j_call: TRBJ2-5; cdr3_aa: CASKRQGSGETQYF; cdr3_nt: TGTGCCAGCAAGCGACAGGGTTCTGGTGAGACCCAGTACTTC
d_call: -; v_call: TRBV20-1; clone_size: -; j_call: TRBJ2-7; cdr3_aa: CSAAEGYEQYF; cdr3_nt: TGCAGCGCCGCCGAAGGGTACGAGCAGTACTTC
d_call: TRBD2; v_call: TRBV6-5; clone_size: -; j_call: TRBJ2-5; cdr3_aa: CASSYEAGVPREQYF; cdr3_nt: TGTGCCAGCAGTTACGAGGCTGGGGTTCCGCGGGAGCAGTACTTC
d_call: TRBD1; v_call: TRBV6-1; clone_size: -; j_call: TRBJ2-7; cdr3_aa: CASSEFGQEEYEQYF; cdr3_nt: TGTGCCAGCAGTGAATTCGGACAGGAGGAATACGAGCAGTACTTC
d_call: -; v_call: TRBV6-5; clone_size: -; j_call: TRBJ2-5; cdr3_aa: CASRPLADFQETQYF; cdr3_nt: TGTGCCAGCAGGCCACTAGCAGATTTCCAAGAGACCCAGTACTTC
d_call: -; v_call: TRBV19; clone_size: -; j_call: TRBJ1-1; cdr3_aa: CASTPSGHLTEAFF; cdr3_nt: TGTGCCAGTACGCCCAGTGGACACCTCACTGAAGCTTTCTTT
d_call: -; v_call: TRBV7-9; clone_size: -; j_call: TRBJ1-2; cdr3_aa: CASSLRAALGGGGYTF; cdr3_nt: TGTGCCAGCAGCCTAAGGGCCGCCCTGGGCGGAGGAGGCTACACCTTC
d_call: TRBD1; v_call: TRBV7-6; clone_size: -; j_call: TRBJ1-5; cdr3_aa: CASSSRGGSSNQPQHF; cdr3_nt: TGTGCCAGCAGCTCCAGGGGGGGGAGTAGCAATCAGCCCCAGCATTTT
d_call: TRBD1; v_call: TRBV7-8; clone_size: -; j_call: TRBJ2-7; cdr3_aa: CASSLDHPGTELYEQYF; cdr3_nt: TGTGCCAGCAGCCTAGACCATCCCGGGACAGAACTCTACGAGCAGTACTTC
d_call: -; v_call: TRBV28; clone_size: -; j_call: TRBJ1-2; cdr3_aa: CASSLTGNYGYTF; cdr3_nt: TGTGCCAGCAGTTTAACAGGGAACTATGGCTACACCTTC
d_call: TRBD2; v_call: TRBV9; clone_size: -; j_call: TRBJ2-3; cdr3_aa: CASSVEAAGGPQDTQYF; cdr3_nt: TGTGCCAGCAGCGTAGAGGCCGCGGGGGGGCCACAAGATACGCAGTATTTT
d_call: -; v_call: TRBV28; clone_size: -; j_call: TRBJ1-4; cdr3_aa: CATLRQGANEKLFF; cdr3_nt: TGTGCCACCCTTAGGCAGGGCGCTAATGAAAAACTGTTTTTT
d_call: -; v_call: TRBV11-2; clone_size: -; j_call: TRBJ1-4; cdr3_aa: CASSLDQRGTNEKLFF; cdr3_nt: TGTGCCAGCAGCTTAGATCAGAGGGGGACTAATGAAAAACTGTTTTTT
d_call: -; v_call: TRBV6-5; clone_size: -; j_call: TRBJ1-1; cdr3_aa: CASSVGGGWNTEAFF; cdr3_nt: TGTGCCAGCAGTGTGGGGGGGGGTTGGAACACTGAAGCTTTCTTT
d_call: TRBD2; v_call: TRBV7-9; clone_size: -; j_call: TRBJ2-1; cdr3_aa: CASSRAAGGRNEQFF; cdr3_nt: TGTGCCAGCAGCCGAGCGGCGGGGGGGCGGAATGAGCAGTTCTTC
d_call: TRBD1; v_call: TRBV5-1; clone_size: -; j_call: TRBJ1-1; cdr3_aa: CASSLEGQRITEAFF; cdr3_nt: TGCGCCAGCAGCTTGGAGGGACAGAGGATTACTGAAGCTTTCTTT
d_call: -; v_call: TRBV19; clone_size: -; j_call: TRBJ2-3; cdr3_aa: CASKAGHTDTQYF; cdr3_nt: TGTGCCAGTAAGGCAGGGCACACAGATACGCAGTATTTT
d_call: -; v_call: TRBV19; clone_size: -; j_call: TRBJ2-7; cdr3_aa: CASSETGSSSYEQYF; cdr3_nt: TGTGCCAGTAGTGAGACCGGGTCCAGCTCCTACGAGCAGTACTTC
d_call: -; v_call: TRBV7-2; clone_size: -; j_call: TRBJ2-7; cdr3_aa: CASSLGAYEQYF; cdr3_nt: TGTGCCAGCAGCTTAGGGGCCTACGAGCAGTACTTC
d_call: -; v_call: TRBV7-9; clone_size: -; j_call: TRBJ1-5; cdr3_aa: CASSPGPNNQPQHF; cdr3_nt: TGTGCCAGCAGCCCAGGACCGAACAATCAGCCCCAGCATTTT
d_call: TRBD1; v_call: TRBV7-9; clone_size: -; j_call: TRBJ1-1; cdr3_aa: CASSPGTGGRTEAFF; cdr3_nt: TGTGCCAGCAGCCCCGGGACAGGGGGTCGGACTGAAGCTTTCTTT